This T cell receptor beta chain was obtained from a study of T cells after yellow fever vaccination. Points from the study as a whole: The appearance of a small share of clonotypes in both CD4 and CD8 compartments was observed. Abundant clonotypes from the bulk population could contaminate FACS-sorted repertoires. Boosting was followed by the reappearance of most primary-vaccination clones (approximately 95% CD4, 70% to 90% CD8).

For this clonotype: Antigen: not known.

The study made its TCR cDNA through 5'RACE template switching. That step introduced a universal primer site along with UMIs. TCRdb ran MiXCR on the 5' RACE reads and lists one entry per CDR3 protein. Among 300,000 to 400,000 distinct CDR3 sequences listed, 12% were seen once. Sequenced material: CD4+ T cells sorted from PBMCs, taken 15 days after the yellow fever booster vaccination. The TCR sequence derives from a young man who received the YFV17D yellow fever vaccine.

The CDR3 region is CASSSQGWRQETQYF. CDR3 bases: TGTGCCAGCAGTTCCCAGGGGTGGAGGCAAGAGACCCAGTACTTC. The rearrangement uses TRBV27 and TRBJ2-5; D is perhaps TRBD1 (6 bases). V lost 4 bases, J lost 2 bases, and 14 bases lay in between. The CDR3 is 15 amino acids. Per the germline V gene, CDR1 is MNHEY and CDR2 is SMNVEV (reference sequence).